Listed below are T cell receptor beta chains from one sample, sequenced in a study of T cells after yellow fever vaccination. MiXCR, applied by TCRdb to the 5' RACE reads, yields one record per CDR3 protein. The table includes around 250,000 distinct CDR3 sequences, 6.9% detected once. The specimen comprised CD4+ T cells sorted from PBMCs, sampled 15 days after the yellow fever booster vaccination. All receptors come from a man aged 30 to 45 who received the YFV17D yellow fever vaccine. CDR3s include the opening cysteine and the closing phenylalanine or tryptophan. The D gene is left open where the match is weak. Where a row states a size, it is once, few, many or the class of an expanded clone; other rows omit it.

J gene,V gene,CDR3 length,clone size,D gene,CDR3 DNA,CDR3 protein
TRBJ2-1,TRBV5-1,15,many,-,TGCGCCAGCAGCTTGGTCGGGTTAGACTACAATGAGCAGTTCTTC,CASSLVGLDYNEQFF
TRBJ2-1,TRBV5-1,15,once,TRBD2,TGCGCCAGCAGCTTGGCGGCTAGCGGCGTGAATGAGCAGTCCTTC,CASSLAASGVNEQSF
TRBJ1-5,TRBV12-3/TRBV12-4,15,many,-,TGTGCCAGCAGTTTAGGGGGGACACTATATCAGCCCCAGCATTTT,CASSLGGTLYQPQHF
TRBJ2-3,TRBV7-2,15,few,-,TGTGCCAGCAGCTCCCGGGGCTCACCCGCGGATACGCAGTATTTT,CASSSRGSPADTQYF
TRBJ1-1,TRBV10-3,12,-,-,TGTGCCATCAGTGACTCCGGGACCGAAGCTTTCTTT,CAISDSGTEAFF
TRBJ2-3,TRBV6-5,14,few,-,TGTGCCAGCAGTTCCCCTCTTAGGACAGATACGCAGTATTTT,CASSSPLRTDTQYF
TRBJ2-5,TRBV5-6,15,-,TRBD2,TGTGCCAGCAGCTTGATGGGACTAAGCCAAGAGACCCAGTACTTC,CASSLMGLSQETQYF
TRBJ1-5,TRBV20-1,14,-,TRBD1,TGCAGTGCTAGGGGCGGACAGGGGGATCAGCCCCAGCATTTT,CSARGGQGDQPQHF
TRBJ2-5,TRBV7-9,16,-,TRBD1,TGTGCCAGCAGCCAACCACCGACAGGGGGCGAGGAGACCCAGTACTTC,CASSQPPTGGEETQYF
TRBJ2-3,TRBV7-2,14,few,-,TGTGCCAGCAGCTTCCCGGGAGTTCCAGATACGCAGTATTTT,CASSFPGVPDTQYF
TRBJ2-2,TRBV5-1,16,-,-,TGCGCCAGCAGCTTGTACTTCAGCCCGAACACCGGGGAGCTGTTTTTT,CASSLYFSPNTGELFF
TRBJ2-7,TRBV5-1,15,-,TRBD2,TGCGCCAGCAGCAGAGTAGCGGGAGCCAGCTACGAGCAGTACTTC,CASSRVAGASYEQYF
TRBJ2-3,TRBV5-1,15,many,-,TGCGCCAGCTCCATCCAGGACAAGAGCACAGATACGCAGTATTTT,CASSIQDKSTDTQYF
TRBJ2-1,TRBV6-4,15,-,TRBD2,TGTGCCAGCAGTGACGAAGCGGGAGTAAGGAATGAGCAGTTCTTC,CASSDEAGVRNEQFF
TRBJ2-5,TRBV7-2,17,-,-,TGTGCCAGCAGCTCTCCCCAAAACTACAGGTACCAAGAGACCCAGTACTTC,CASSSPQNYRYQETQYF
TRBJ2-5,TRBV19,12,few,-,TGTGCCAGTAGTCCAGGCGGACGGACCCAGTACTTC,CASSPGGRTQYF
TRBJ2-5,TRBV29-1,13,many,-,TGCAGCGTCCACAGCAGGGACAAAGAGACCCAGTACTTC,CSVHSRDKETQYF
TRBJ1-3,TRBV5-1,14,-,-,TGCGCCAGCAGCGACAGCCCCAGTGGAAACACCATATATTTT,CASSDSPSGNTIYF
TRBJ1-6,TRBV25-1,14,few,-,TGTGCCAGCAGTCCCAGGGGAAATTTTTCACCCCTCCACTTT,CASSPRGNFSPLHF
TRBJ1-1,TRBV18,13,-,-,TGTGCCAGCTGTAGGAACGGGAACACTGAAGCTTTCTTT,CASCRNGNTEAFF
TRBJ1-1,TRBV4-2,14,-,TRBD1,TGTGCCAGCAGCCAATTAACAGGGGGCACTGAAGCTTTCTTT,CASSQLTGGTEAFF
TRBJ1-4,TRBV10-3,14,-,-,TGTGCCATCAGTGAGCACAGAAATTATGAAAAACTGTTTTTT,CAISEHRNYEKLFF
TRBJ1-6,TRBV12-3/TRBV12-4,13,many,-,TGTGCCAGCAGTCCCGTCGACGTATCCCCCCTCCACTTT,CASSPVDVSPLHF
TRBJ2-1,TRBV7-2,13,few,-,TGTGCCAGCATCCGGGGTGGGGGCGATGAGCAGTTCTTC,CASIRGGGDEQFF
TRBJ2-1,TRBV9,14,many,-,TGTGCCAGCAGCCTGCACGACCAGGGTTATGAGCAGTTCTTC,CASSLHDQGYEQFF
TRBJ2-7,TRBV7-2,17,many,TRBD2,TGTGCCAGCAGCTTAGGGGGTGCTAGCGGGGCTGTCGCCGAGCAGTACTTC,CASSLGGASGAVAEQYF